The clone carrying this TCR beta chain was picked up a small number of times. These data are taken from a study of blood T cells in healthy people across ages. A second PCR, run for about 7 to 12 cycles, used a sample-barcoded 5' primer plus a J-beta primer mix. TCRdb analysed the 5' RACE reads with MiXCR anew, one entry per CDR3 protein. The profile shows 700,000 or so distinct CDR3 sequences, 22% of them singletons. Germline loops: CDR1 SGHDN, CDR2 FVKESK. This CDR3 comprises 16 residues. V trimming: 4 bases; J trimming: 8 bases; junction bases outside the gene matches: 14. Material: blood. This chain uses TRBV14 with TRBJ1-3; 7 bases line up with TRBD1. This receptor was taken from a man aged 70 or older in good health. The CDR3 is CASSRHSRGLRDTIYF. In nucleotides, the CDR3 is TGTGCCAGCAGCCGTCACTCAAGGGGGCTAAGAGACACCATATATTTT. The full variable domain, with the rest looked up from reference TRBV14 and TRBJ1-3, is EAGVTQFPSHSVIEKGQTVTLRCDPISGHDNLYWYRRVMGKEIKFLLHFVKESKQDESGMPNNRFLAERTGGTYSTLKVQPAELEDSGVYFCASSRHSRGLRDTIYFGEGSWLTVV.